The 17 T cell receptor beta chains given below trace back to one sample, sequenced in a study of beta chain features in type 1 diabetes (dated by TCRdb to 2016 to 2019). Beyond this particular receptor, the publication reports: Type 1 diabetes patients showed a moderate but significant shortening of TCRB CDR3 length in all four CD4+ subsets.

The library was built by means of the immunoSEQ multiplex PCR assay. The entire amount of isolated RNA was reverse transcribed using the High Capacity cDNA Reverse Transcription Kit, so the sequenced TCRB transcripts were expressed ones. Here the immuneACCESS table is served through TCRdb, limited to in-frame sequences with V and J called. Missing clones are a known gap in these copies; in checked studies unresolved V genes cover under half, and the rest lacks a known reason. The sample table lists about 15,000 clones, more than 65% of them with a count of one. Clones ranked in the top ten supply about 2.5% of the sample. No antigen has been identified for these receptors. The specimen was Tregs from blood. The label giving this sample's cell subset or site can be read as: regulatory CD4+ T cells. The receptors derive from a man aged 25-40 years with type 1 diabetes.

The sample holds a few counts of this clone. This chain connects TRBV6-4 to TRBJ2-3; TRBD2 agrees at 9 bases. V gave up 0 bases and J gave up 4 bases; unmatched junction bases: 5. Per germline, CDR1 MRHNA and CDR2 SNTAGT. The CDR3 covers 16 residues. This chain's CDR3 is CASSDSGSGGADTQYF. The CDR3 DNA is TGTGCCAGCAGTGACTCAGGTAGCGGGGGCGCAGATACGCAGTATTTT.

This clone was seen just once. The chain employs TRBV7-8 and TRBJ1-6; 9 positions match TRBD1. Germline values: CDR1 SGHVS, CDR2 FQNEAQ. V trimming: 5 bases; J trimming: 5 bases; junction bases outside the gene matches: 7. The CDR3 has 16 residues. CDR3 coding DNA: TGTGCCAGCAGCGTCCAGGGGACAGGGAATAATTCACCCCTCCACTTT. Amino acids: CASSVQGTGNNSPLHF.

The gene calls are TRBV2 and TRBJ2-2; 7 positions match TRBD1. The germline CDR1 and CDR2 sequences are SNHLY and FYNNEI. The CDR3 length is 15 residues. J gave up 4 bases and V 2 bases, and 4 bases lay outside the gene matches. CDR3 residues: CASSETGQLTGELFF. The CDR3 coding sequence is TGTGCCAGCAGTGAAACGGGACAGCTCACCGGGGAGCTGTTTTTT.

This chain's CDR3 is CASSLPTSGYNEQFF. The CDR3 nucleotides are TGCGCCAGCAGCCTCCCGACTAGCGGTTACAATGAGCAGTTCTTC. The chain combines TRBV4-1 with TRBJ2-1; TRBD2 aligns across 9 bases. CDR1 MGHRA and CDR2 YSYEKL come from the germline V gene. The CDR3 has 15 residues. V gave up 4 bases and J gave up 4 bases; unmatched junction bases: 5.

The J gene is TRBJ2-5, the V gene TRBV18; 13 positions match TRBD2. The CDR3 consists of 15 residues. With V trimmed by 1 base and J by 4 bases, 0 bases remained unmatched. Germline assignment: CDR1 KGHSH and CDR2 LQKENI. The CDR3 DNA is TGTGCCAGCTCACCACGGACTAGCGGGAGAGAGACCCAGTACTTC. Protein product: CASSPRTSGRETQYF. Full variable domain (missing parts from reference TRBV18 and TRBJ2-5): NAGVMQNPRHLVRRRGQEARLRCSPMKGHSHVYWYRQLPEEGLKFMVYLQKENIIDESGMPKERFSAEFPKEGPSILRIQQVVRGDSAAYFCASSPRTSGRETQYFGPGTRLLVL.

A few counts support this clone. The chain employs TRBV6-5 and TRBJ1-1; 8 nucleotides match TRBD1. In germline, CDR1 is MNHEY, CDR2 SVGAGI. Trimming cost V 4 bases and J 4 bases; bases outside gene matches: 5. The CDR3 has 14 residues. The CDR3 coding sequence is TGTGCCAGCAGTTTCGGACAGGGCAGCACTGAAGCTTTCTTT. Amino acids: CASSFGQGSTEAFF.

The J gene is TRBJ2-2, the V gene TRBV4-1, with 7 bases matching TRBD2. V lost 4 bases and J lost 2; bases outside the gene matches: 13. Germline CDR1 and CDR2: MGHRA and YSYEKL. The CDR3 sequence is 18 residues long. The DNA for the CDR3 is TGCGCCAGCAGCCCTACCCCGGCGCTAGCGGCTAACACCGGGGAGCTGTTTTTT. This gives the protein CASSPTPALAANTGELFF.

This clone was counted only a few times. This chain uses TRBV19 with TRBJ1-3, with 7 bases lining up with TRBD1. Per germline, CDR1 LNHDA and CDR2 SQIVND (reference sequence). With 5 bases clipped from V and 0 bases from J, the junction kept 4 bases outside the gene matches. The CDR3 has 15 residues. CDR3 in DNA: TGTGCCAGTAGTGGACAGGAGCCCTCTGGAAACACCATATATTTT. This gives the protein CASSGQEPSGNTIYF.

This chain connects TRBV30 to TRBJ2-3, with 7 bases identical to TRBD1. After removal of 0 bases from V and 6 bases from J, the junction contained 9 bases not matched to a gene. The V gene's germline CDR1 is GTSNPN and CDR2 SVGIG (reference sequence). CDR3 size: 15 residues. CDR3 sequence: CAWSVGRADRDTQYF. The CDR3 DNA follows: TGTGCCTGGAGTGTTGGCCGGGCGGACAGGGATACGCAGTATTTT.

This clone was seen only a few times. The J gene is TRBJ1-6, the V gene TRBV14; no reliable D call. CDR3 size: 17 residues. Trimming pared 1 base from V and 0 bases from J, leaving 10 bases between. Germline CDR1 SGHDN, CDR2 FVKESK. The CDR3 protein is CASSQVAGSSYNSPLHF. DNA of the CDR3: TGTGCCAGCAGCCAAGTAGCGGGGAGCTCCTATAATTCACCCCTCCACTTT.

This clone was counted only a few times. V gene TRBV7-9 combines with J gene TRBJ2-3; 8 nucleotides align to TRBD2. Germline V gives CDR1 SEHNR, CDR2 FQNEAQ (reference sequence). CDR3 length equals 15 residues. V shed 9 bases and J 1 base; nucleotides not matched to a gene: 9. The CDR3 protein is CASLRGGARTDTQYF. In DNA form, the CDR3 reads TGTGCCAGTTTACGGGGGGGCGCTCGCACAGATACGCAGTATTTT.

The chain carries TRBV7-9 and TRBJ2-1; D possibly corresponds to TRBD1 (5 bases). Trimming pared 5 bases from V and 8 bases from J, leaving 16 bases between. Germline lookup yields CDR1 SEHNR and CDR2 FQNEAQ (reference sequence). This CDR3 spans 14 amino acids. The CDR3 DNA follows: TGTGCCAGCAGCCGAACTGTAGGGGTCGATGAGCAGTTCTTC. It encodes CASSRTVGVDEQFF.

This clone was picked up a small number of times. The rearrangement links TRBV5-5 to TRBJ2-2; TRBD2 is a possible D gene (6 bases). V dropped 0 bases and J dropped 3 bases, with 12 bases sitting between them. The CDR3 consists of 16 residues. Looked up from germline, CDR1 is SGHKS and CDR2 is YYEKEE (reference sequence). The CDR3 loop is CASSLGRGSDTGELFF. Here the CDR3 DNA reads TGTGCCAGCAGCTTGGGACGGGGGTCGGACACCGGGGAGCTGTTTTTT. Looking up the rest from reference TRBV5-5 and TRBJ2-2 gives the full variable domain: DAGVTQSPTHLIKTRGQQVTLRCSPISGHKSVSWYQQVLGQGPQFIFQYYEKEERGRGNFPDRFSARQFPNYSSELNVNALLLGDSALYLCASSLGRGSDTGELFFGEGSRLTVL.

This clone was picked up a small number of times. The CDR3 DNA reads TGTGCCTGGATGGGACAGGGGTATGGGGAGCAGTACTTC. Protein product: CAWMGQGYGEQYF. The V call is TRBV30, the J call TRBJ2-7, with 10 bases fitting TRBD1. J was trimmed by 7 bases and V by 4 bases; bases with no gene match: 7. The CDR3 loop spans 13 amino acids. Looked up from germline, CDR1 is GTSNPN and CDR2 is SVGIG (reference sequence).

The genes are TRBV2 and TRBJ2-3; D is undetermined. V lost 1 base and J 4 bases, leaving 3 bases between the germline ends. In germline, CDR1 is SNHLY, CDR2 FYNNEI. The CDR3 spans 12 residues. Here the CDR3 DNA reads TGTGCCAGCAGTGAAGGGCCAGATACGCAGTATTTT. It specifies CASSEGPDTQYF.

The chain joins TRBV7-2 to TRBJ2-7; TRBD2 agrees at 11 bases. The junction had 6 bases not matched to a gene; V was cut back by 3 bases and J by 2 bases. The germline V gene has CDR1 SGHTA and CDR2 FQGNSA. The CDR3 has 16 residues. The CDR3 nucleotides read TGTGCCAGCAGCTTGGCTTCTAGCGGGAGGACCTACGAGCAGTACTTC. Translated, it gives CASSLASSGRTYEQYF.

The chain is built from TRBV10-3 and TRBJ1-2, with a weak D call TRBD1 (5 bases). V was pared by 5 bases and J by 4 bases, with 11 bases between. Per the germline V gene, CDR1 is ENHRY and CDR2 is SYGVKD. The CDR3 extends over 13 amino acids. The CDR3 sequence: CAISLGAVYGYTF. The CDR3 DNA follows: TGTGCCATCAGTCTAGGGGCCGTCTATGGCTACACCTTC.